The 24 T cell receptor beta chains below all came from one sample that was sequenced in a study of cytomegalovirus exposure and HLA in healthy donors. PCR employed 60 Vbeta and 13 Jbeta primers. Measured with immunoSEQ multiplex PCR; TCRdb has only the in-frame clones, and not every one. The table records about 250,000 clones, about 90% of them present only once. Sequenced sample: PBMCs. These receptors all stem from a girl under 10 years old in good health and CMV-seronegative.

J is TRBJ2-5 and V is TRBV5-6; perhaps TRBD2 as D (6 bases). The J call may be in error: the DNA end matches TRBJ2-7 better. CDR1 is SGHDT and CDR2 is YYEEEE in the germline V gene. CDR3 length: 14 residues. CDR3 sequence reads: CASHLGGLPYEQYF. The DNA of the CDR3 is TGTGCCAGCCACCTCGGGGGTCTACCCTACGAGCAGTACTTC.

DNA of the CDR3: TGTGCCAGCAGTTTGACAGGGGAGCGGTACAATGAGCAGTTCTTC. Amino acids: CASSLTGERYNEQFF. The chain has TRBV6-5 and TRBJ2-1; 8 bases agree with TRBD1. Looked up from germline, CDR1 is MNHEY and CDR2 is SVGAGI. V was pared by 4 bases and J by 4 bases, with 6 bases of the junction left unmatched. The CDR3 extends over 15 amino acids.

V gene TRBV7-9 combines with J gene TRBJ2-7, with a tentative D call TRBD2 (5 bases). Germline V lookup: CDR1 SEHNR, CDR2 FQNEAQ (reference sequence). V shed 4 bases and J shed 0 bases, with 10 bases lying between them. The CDR3 covers 14 residues. The DNA of the CDR3 is TGTGCCAGCAGCTCTATGAGGGCCTCCTACGAGCAGTACTTC. Its translation is CASSSMRASYEQYF.

The gene calls are TRBV27 and TRBJ1-1; TRBD1 matches 7 bases. CDR1 and CDR2 from the germline V gene are MNHEY and SMNVEV (reference sequence). V lost 4 bases to trimming and J lost 2 bases; unmatched junction nucleotides: 4. CDR3 size: 14 residues. CDR3 region: CASSWAGGNTEAFF. The CDR3 DNA follows: TGTGCCAGCAGTTGGGCAGGGGGAAACACTGAAGCTTTCTTT.

J is TRBJ2-1 and V is TRBV13, with D uncertain. Trimming shortened V by 3 bases and J by 2 bases, and 11 bases separated the two germline ends. Germline lookup yields CDR1 PRHDT and CDR2 FYEKMQ (reference sequence). The CDR3 consists of 15 residues. In nucleotides, the CDR3 is TGTGCCAGCAGCTTCGCTGAGGCACCCTACAATGAGCAGTTCTTC. This encodes CASSFAEAPYNEQFF. The variable domain in full, with the rest retrieved from reference TRBV13 and TRBJ2-1, is AAGVIQSPRHLIKEKRETATLKCYPIPRHDTVYWYQQGPGQDPQFLISFYEKMQSDKGSIPDRFSAQQFSDYHSELNMSSLELGDSALYFCASSFAEAPYNEQFFGPGTRLTVL.

This chain uses TRBV5-4 with TRBJ2-1; weak D call: TRBD2 (5 bases). The CDR3 contains 16 residues. With 0 bases removed from V and 7 bases from J, the gap between germline ends came to 17 bases. Germline CDR1 reads SGHNT; CDR2 reads YYREEE (reference sequence). CDR3: CASSLAFGPRRNEQFF. CDR3 sequence (DNA): TGTGCCAGCAGCTTGGCCTTCGGACCCCGGAGGAATGAGCAGTTCTTC.

The chain uses TRBV2 and TRBJ2-7; 8 bases match TRBD1. V shed 3 bases, J shed 3 bases, and the junction held 10 bases outside the gene matches. CDR3 length: 16 amino acids. The germline V gene encodes CDR1 SNHLY and CDR2 FYNNEI. This chain's CDR3 is CASSDRQGLRGYEQYF. The CDR3 DNA reads TGTGCCAGCAGTGATCGACAGGGGTTAAGGGGCTACGAGCAGTACTTC.

This chain links TRBV14 with TRBJ2-1; the match to TRBD2 covers 9 bases. CDR1 and CDR2 from the germline V gene are SGHDN and FVKESK. CDR3 size: 14 residues. V lost 1 base, J lost 6 bases, and 1 base stayed unmatched. The CDR3 coding sequence is TGTGCCAGCAGCCAAGGCGGGAGGGCCAATGAGCAGTTCTTC. Residues: CASSQGGRANEQFF.

CDR3 loop: CASSPRREAYGYTF. The CDR3 nucleotides read TGTGCCAGCAGCCCACGAAGGGAGGCCTATGGCTACACCTTC. The chain uses TRBV7-9 and TRBJ1-2; D is uncertain. V was cut by 5 bases and J by 4 bases, with 14 bases left in between. The CDR3 loop spans 14 amino acids. Germline CDR1 is SEHNR and CDR2 is FQNEAQ (reference sequence). The full variable domain, its missing parts supplied by reference TRBV7-9 and TRBJ1-2, is DTGVSQNPRHKITKRGQNVTFRCDPISEHNRLYWYRQTLGQGPEFLTYFQNEAQLEKSRLLSDRFSAERPKGSFSTLEIQRTEQGDSAMYLCASSPRREAYGYTFGSGTRLTVV.

V and J are TRBV11-2 and TRBJ2-7, with D unclear. The CDR3 has 14 residues. Germline loops: CDR1 SGHAT, CDR2 FQNNGV. The V end was cut by 0 bases, the J end by 5 bases, with 11 bases between. In nucleotides, the CDR3 is TGTGCCAGCAGCTTAGATGCCGGGTTCCACGAGCAGTACTTC. Amino acid sequence: CASSLDAGFHEQYF.

The V gene is TRBV4-2, the J gene TRBJ2-7; possible D gene TRBD1, 5 bases. Germline CDR1 and CDR2: LGHNA and YNFKEQ. With 2 bases removed from V and 4 bases from J, the gap between germline ends came to 12 bases. This CDR3 comprises 14 residues. CDR3 in DNA: TGTGCCAGCAGCCAAACGACAGCCTTGTACGAGCAGTACTTC. Translation gives CASSQTTALYEQYF.

J is TRBJ2-1 and V is TRBV5-1, with TRBD1 as a possible D gene (6 bases). CDR1 and CDR2 (germline): SGHRS, YFSETQ. Trimming stripped 7 bases from V and 4 bases from J, with 12 bases between. The CDR3 loop spans 13 amino acids. CDR3 in DNA: TGCGCCAGCCGGCTGGACAGTTACAATGAGCAGTTCTTC. This gives the protein CASRLDSYNEQFF.

This clone is a singleton in its sample. The genes are TRBV18 and TRBJ2-1, with 10 bases lining up with TRBD2. The CDR3 sequence is 19 residues long. The V gene end was trimmed by 4 bases and the J gene end by 0 bases; junction bases not matched to a gene: 12. Germline CDR1 KGHSH, CDR2 LQKENI. The CDR3 here is CASSQPGLAPDASYNEQFF. DNA of the CDR3: TGTGCCAGCTCACAACCGGGACTAGCGCCCGATGCCTCCTACAATGAGCAGTTCTTC.

Comments on this clone: The germline gene is not matched at one end of the junction; a read error may be the cause. The J gene is TRBJ2-3, the V gene TRBV7-7; TRBD2 matches at 12 bases. CDR3 size: 18 residues. Per germline, CDR1 SSHAT and CDR2 FNYEAQ (reference sequence). The CDR3 sequence: CASSPSLLAGGQADTQYF. CDR3 DNA sequence: TGTGCTAGCAGCCCCAGTCTGCTAGCGGGGGGGCAAGCAGATACGCAGTATTTT.

This clone was seen once. The chain uses TRBV5-6 and TRBJ2-4; 7 nucleotides align to TRBD1. The CDR3 has 16 residues. Germline V lookup: CDR1 SGHDT, CDR2 YYEEEE. V was clipped by 5 bases and J by 0 bases; unmatched bases: 8. CDR3 in amino acids: CASREGTALAKNIQYF. In DNA form, the CDR3 reads TGTGCCAGCAGGGAAGGGACAGCACTAGCCAAAAACATTCAGTACTTC.

V usage is TRBV19 and J usage is TRBJ1-6; 7 positions match TRBD1. Losses at the gene ends were 4 bases for V and 4 bases for J; bases not matched to a gene: 4. Per germline, CDR1 LNHDA and CDR2 SQIVND (reference sequence). This CDR3 has 15 amino acids. The CDR3 DNA follows: TGTGCCAGTAGTAATCGGGGACAGTATAATTCACCCCTCCACTTT. Protein product: CASSNRGQYNSPLHF.

The chain employs TRBV29-1 and TRBJ2-1; D gene uncertain. Between the trimmed V and J ends, which lost 5 bases and 10 bases, there was a span of 9 bases. The germline V gene encodes CDR1 SQVTM and CDR2 ANQGSEA. The CDR3 contains 10 residues. The CDR3, as DNA: TGCAGCGTTCGCGGAGAGGAGCAGTTCTTC. Its protein is CSVRGEEQFF.

The chain is built from TRBV6-1 and TRBJ2-1; D perhaps matches TRBD2 (5 bases). This CDR3 contains 15 residues. The V end lost 6 bases, the J end lost 6 bases, and 18 bases lay between the germline ends. CDR1 and CDR2 (germline): MNHNS, SASEGT. CDR3 protein: CASRRASPAANEQFF. The CDR3 DNA is TGTGCCAGCAGGAGAGCTAGCCCAGCGGCCAATGAGCAGTTCTTC.

The V call is TRBV30, the J call TRBJ2-1; maybe TRBD1 (6 bases). Germline-derived CDR1 and CDR2 are GTSNPN and SVGIG (reference sequence). The CDR3 is 16 amino acids. V lost 1 base, J lost 10 bases, and 23 bases lay in between. The CDR3 bases are TGTGCCTGGAGTGATGCGGCAAGGGGGAACGTTGGCGAGCAGTTCTTC. Encoded protein: CAWSDAARGNVGEQFF.

This chain joins TRBV27 and TRBJ1-5; D remains ambiguous. The CDR3 totals 14 residues. The germline gives CDR1 MNHEY, CDR2 SMNVEV (reference sequence). The V end lost 2 bases, the J end lost 1 base, and 6 bases lay between the germline ends. The CDR3 bases are TGTGCCAGCAGTTTAGAGGGAAGCAATCAGCCCCAGCATTTT. Translating it yields CASSLEGSNQPQHF.

This chain connects TRBV18 to TRBJ2-3; 7 nucleotides match TRBD1. The CDR3 is 16 amino acids. V was clipped by 3 bases and J by 0 bases; unmatched bases: 6. The germline gives CDR1 KGHSH, CDR2 LQKENI. For the CDR3, the DNA is TGTGCCAGCTCACCGGGACAGCCGCTTAGCACAGATACGCAGTATTTT. It specifies CASSPGQPLSTDTQYF.

The rearrangement joins TRBV2 to TRBJ2-2; 8 nucleotides match TRBD2. Germline V lookup: CDR1 SNHLY, CDR2 FYNNEI. The CDR3 totals 15 residues. The junction had 8 bases not matched to a gene; V was cut back by 3 bases and J by 8 bases. The CDR3 sequence: CASSDRGGPMGELFF. The CDR3 DNA reads TGTGCCAGCAGTGACCGCGGGGGGCCGATGGGGGAGCTGTTTTTT.

This sequence joins TRBV27 and TRBJ1-6, with D possibly TRBD1 on 5 matching bases. The CDR3 sequence is 14 residues long. The ends were cut back, 3 bases at V and 6 bases at J, with 9 bases in the middle. Germline V gives CDR1 MNHEY, CDR2 SMNVEV (reference sequence). The CDR3 DNA reads as TGTGCCAGCAGTTTCAGACAGTCTAATTCACCCCTCCACTTT. Amino acids: CASSFRQSNSPLHF.

This rearrangement joins TRBV6-1 to TRBJ2-7, with TRBD1 identical over 9 bases. The length of the CDR3 is 15 residues. V shed 6 bases and J 2 bases; nucleotides not matched to a gene: 8. CDR1 MNHNS and CDR2 SASEGT come from the germline V gene. CDR3 nucleotides: TGTGCCAGCAGCCGATCCGGGACAGGGACCTACGAGCAGTACTTC. Its translation: CASSRSGTGTYEQYF.